The rows below give T cell receptor beta chains drawn from one sample of a study of blood T cell repertoires in COVID-19. Measured with immunoSEQ multiplex PCR; TCRdb has only the in-frame clones, and not every one. The repertoire holds 250,000 or so clones, with roughly 88% as singletons. Sequencing was carried out using peripheral blood. All receptors derive from a young woman with active or convalescent COVID-19. The CDR3 runs from the conserved cysteine through the conserved F or W. The D gene is left open where the match is weak. Size is omitted from some rows. Given values are once, few, many or a class for expanded clones.

CDR3 length,J gene,D gene,V gene,clone size,CDR3 protein,CDR3 DNA
12,TRBJ2-7,-,TRBV10-1,few,CASSDSVTSLYF,TGCGCCAGCAGTGATTCGGTGACTAGTTTGTACTTC
18,TRBJ1-1,TRBD1,TRBV2,-,CAIDPRPGQTGVGTEAFF,TGTGCCATCGACCCAAGACCGGGACAGACAGGGGTAGGGACTGAAGCTTTCTTT
20,TRBJ2-3,TRBD2,TRBV24-1,-,CATSDPTLAGGLGSTDTQYF,TGTGCCACCAGTGACCCGACCCTAGCGGGGGGCCTCGGGAGCACAGATACGCAGTATTTT
13,TRBJ2-1,-,TRBV28,-,CASRSTGYNEQFF,TGTGCCAGCAGATCTACGGGGTACAATGAGCAGTTCTTC
16,TRBJ1-2,TRBD1,TRBV6-5,-,CASSYSVTGEANGYTF,TGTGCCAGCAGTTACTCGGTTACAGGGGAGGCCAATGGCTACACCTTC
11,TRBJ2-3,-,TRBV20-1,few,CSAARGDTQYF,TGCAGTGCCGCCCGAGGAGATACGCAGTATTTT
16,TRBJ1-4,-,TRBV5-1,-,CASSLGDLATNEKLFF,TGCGCCAGCAGCTTGGGGGACTTAGCAACTAATGAAAAACTGTTTTTT
16,TRBJ1-3,TRBD1,TRBV6-5,-,CASSFRAGGSGNTIYF,TGTGCCAGCAGTTTCCGAGCAGGGGGCTCTGGAAACACCATATATTTT
19,TRBJ1-1,TRBD1,TRBV14,-,CASSQDLTSTTGVRTEAFF,TGTGCCAGCAGCCAAGATCTAACAAGTACGACAGGGGTTAGGACTGAAGCTTTCTTT
17,TRBJ2-1,TRBD2,TRBV2,-,CASRKTSGGRSYNEQFF,TGTGCCAGCAGAAAGACTAGCGGGGGGCGATCCTACAATGAGCAGTTCTTC
15,TRBJ2-3,TRBD1,TRBV7-9,once,CASSLGEGATDTQYF,TGTGCCAGCAGCTTAGGTGAGGGGGCCACAGATACGCAGTATTTT
15,TRBJ2-1,TRBD1,TRBV5-1,once,CASSLTGQGYNEQFF,TGCGCCAGCAGCTTAACGGGACAGGGGTACAATGAGCAGTTCTTC